This is a list of T cell receptor beta chains from one sample in a study of cytomegalovirus exposure and HLA in healthy donors. TCRdb keeps only in-frame clones here, not all; method: immunoSEQ multiplex PCR. The repertoire holds some 91,000 clones, with about 78% as singletons. The specimen was PBMCs. Every receptor here comes from a man between 35 and 55 years old in good health and CMV-seronegative. The CDR3 runs from the conserved cysteine through the conserved F or W. A D gene is named only where the DNA matches it firmly. Part of the rows lack a size; the others show once, few, many or a class for expanded clones.

clone size: .
D gene: TRBD1
V gene: TRBV7-2
J gene: TRBJ2-5
CDR3 protein: CASRLGQWETQYF
CDR3 DNA: TGTGCCAGCAGGTTGGGACAGTGGGAGACCCAGTACTTC

clone size: .
D gene: TRBD2
V gene: TRBV2
J gene: TRBJ2-1
CDR3 protein: CASRDGTSGGASYNEQFF
CDR3 DNA: TGTGCCAGCAGGGACGGGACTAGCGGGGGGGCCTCCTACAATGAGCAGTTCTTC

clone size: .
D gene: .
V gene: TRBV6-1
J gene: TRBJ1-1
CDR3 protein: CASSEWATEAFF
CDR3 DNA: TGTGCCAGCAGTGAATGGGCCACTGAAGCTTTCTTT

clone size: .
D gene: .
V gene: TRBV11-2
J gene: TRBJ2-7
CDR3 protein: CASSLGPRVPYEQYF
CDR3 DNA: TGTGCCAGCAGCTTAGGACCCAGGGTCCCCTACGAGCAGTACTTC

clone size: few
D gene: .
V gene: TRBV5-6
J gene: TRBJ1-1
CDR3 protein: CASSLTGRNTEAFF
CDR3 DNA: TGTGCCAGCAGCTTAACAGGGAGGAACACTGAAGCTTTCTTT

clone size: .
D gene: .
V gene: TRBV28
J gene: TRBJ2-3
CDR3 protein: CASSGPGPEGPDTQYF
CDR3 DNA: TGTGCCAGCAGTGGACCAGGCCCCGAGGGCCCAGATACGCAGTATTTT

clone size: .
D gene: .
V gene: TRBV7-9
J gene: TRBJ1-1
CDR3 protein: CASSPLTAVLSTEAFF
CDR3 DNA: TGTGCCAGCAGCCCCCTAACGGCGGTTCTATCGACTGAAGCTTTCTTT

clone size: .
D gene: TRBD1
V gene: TRBV19
J gene: TRBJ1-2
CDR3 protein: CASSVRDRRSPNSYYGYTF
CDR3 DNA: TGTGCCAGTAGTGTTCGGGACAGGCGATCTCCTAACTCATACTATGGCTACACCTTC

clone size: few
D gene: .
V gene: TRBV6-5
J gene: TRBJ1-6
CDR3 protein: CASSYSSDSPAPLHF
CDR3 DNA: TGTGCCAGCAGTTACTCTTCGGACAGCCCAGCACCCCTCCACTTT

clone size: .
D gene: TRBD1
V gene: TRBV4-2
J gene: TRBJ2-1
CDR3 protein: CASSQDRRTGDNEQFF
CDR3 DNA: TGTGCCAGCAGCCAAGATCGGAGGACAGGGGACAATGAGCAGTTCTTC

clone size: once
D gene: TRBD1
V gene: TRBV7-8
J gene: TRBJ2-1
CDR3 protein: CASSPLGQYNEQFF
CDR3 DNA: TGTGCCAGCAGCCCTCTGGGACAGTACAATGAGCAGTTCTTC

clone size: .
D gene: TRBD1
V gene: TRBV5-1
J gene: TRBJ2-7
CDR3 protein: CASGPGTGSYEQYF
CDR3 DNA: TGCGCCAGCGGGCCCGGGACAGGCTCCTACGAGCAGTACTTC

clone size: .
D gene: .
V gene: TRBV27
J gene: TRBJ2-1
CDR3 protein: CASRGQGKAAYNEQFF
CDR3 DNA: TGTGCCAGCAGGGGACAAGGGAAGGCCGCCTACAATGAGCAGTTCTTC

clone size: .
D gene: TRBD2
V gene: TRBV7-8
J gene: TRBJ2-1
CDR3 protein: CASSLGSSGISFDEQFF
CDR3 DNA: TGTGCCAGCAGCTTAGGATCTAGCGGGATTTCGTTTGATGAGCAGTTCTTC

clone size: .
D gene: .
V gene: TRBV28
J gene: TRBJ2-7
CDR3 protein: CASTKDKSYEQYF
CDR3 DNA: TGTGCCAGCACCAAGGACAAATCCTACGAGCAGTACTTC

clone size: .
D gene: .
V gene: TRBV18
J gene: TRBJ1-6
CDR3 protein: CASSPDTLSSYNSPLHF
CDR3 DNA: TGTGCCAGCTCACCAGACACCTTAAGTTCCTATAATTCACCCCTCCACTTT

clone size: .
D gene: .
V gene: TRBV11-2
J gene: TRBJ2-2
CDR3 protein: CASSFNTGSSGELFF
CDR3 DNA: TGTGCCAGCAGCTTTAATACAGGGTCCTCCGGGGAGCTGTTTTTT

clone size: .
D gene: TRBD1
V gene: TRBV6-1
J gene: TRBJ1-3
CDR3 protein: CASSEGQGSGNTIYF
CDR3 DNA: TGTGCCAGCAGTGAAGGACAGGGGTCTGGAAACACCATATATTTT

clone size: .
D gene: .
V gene: TRBV19
J gene: TRBJ1-5
CDR3 protein: CASSILAGGVGNQPQHF
CDR3 DNA: TGTGCCAGTAGTATCCTGGCAGGAGGGGTCGGCAATCAGCCCCAGCATTTT

clone size: .
D gene: TRBD1
V gene: TRBV2
J gene: TRBJ2-7
CDR3 protein: CASSGQGYEQYF
CDR3 DNA: TGTGCCAGCAGTGGACAGGGCTACGAGCAGTACTTC

clone size: .
D gene: .
V gene: TRBV11-2
J gene: TRBJ2-7
CDR3 protein: CASSNRAVLLDFSYEQYF
CDR3 DNA: TGTGCCAGCAGTAACAGGGCAGTACTGCTCGATTTTTCCTACGAGCAGTACTTC

clone size: .
D gene: .
V gene: TRBV5-1
J gene: TRBJ2-7
CDR3 protein: CASSLAPGKVYEQYF
CDR3 DNA: TGCGCCAGCAGCTTGGCGCCAGGTAAGGTCTACGAGCAGTACTTC

clone size: .
D gene: .
V gene: TRBV5-1
J gene: TRBJ2-5
CDR3 protein: CASSLRRWGGLETQYF
CDR3 DNA: TGCGCCAGCAGCCTCAGAAGATGGGGGGGCCTCGAGACCCAGTACTTC

clone size: .
D gene: TRBD2
V gene: TRBV5-1
J gene: TRBJ2-7
CDR3 protein: CASSLDEAGGSDEQYF
CDR3 DNA: TGCGCCAGCAGCTTGGACGAAGCGGGGGGGTCAGACGAGCAGTACTTC

clone size: .
D gene: TRBD2
V gene: TRBV5-1
J gene: TRBJ2-7
CDR3 protein: CASSLLAVSYEQYF
CDR3 DNA: TGCGCCAGCAGCCTACTAGCGGTCTCCTACGAGCAGTACTTC

clone size: once
D gene: .
V gene: TRBV2
J gene: TRBJ2-1
CDR3 protein: CASSAVVSNNEQFF
CDR3 DNA: TGTGCCAGCAGTGCCGTCGTCAGTAACAATGAGCAGTTCTTC

clone size: .
D gene: .
V gene: TRBV13
J gene: TRBJ1-1
CDR3 protein: CASSLGLMEAFF
CDR3 DNA: TGTGCCAGCAGCTTAGGCCTTATGGAAGCTTTCTTT

clone size: .
D gene: TRBD1
V gene: TRBV5-1
J gene: TRBJ1-6
CDR3 protein: CASSLDGPGQLILNSPLHF
CDR3 DNA: TGCGCCAGCAGCTTGGATGGACCGGGACAGCTAATCCTGAATTCACCCCTCCACTTT

clone size: .
D gene: TRBD1
V gene: TRBV5-1
J gene: TRBJ2-2
CDR3 protein: CASSFGQGVWTGELFF
CDR3 DNA: TGCGCCAGCAGCTTTGGGCAGGGGGTATGGACCGGGGAGCTGTTTTTT

clone size: few
D gene: TRBD1
V gene: TRBV5-6
J gene: TRBJ2-2
CDR3 protein: CASSFERGPTGELFF
CDR3 DNA: TGTGCCAGCAGCTTCGAGAGGGGGCCTACCGGGGAGCTGTTTTTT

clone size: .
D gene: .
V gene: TRBV29-1
J gene: TRBJ2-7
CDR3 protein: CSVSPGAYEQYF
CDR3 DNA: TGCAGCGTGTCCCCGGGGGCCTACGAGCAGTACTTC

clone size: few
D gene: TRBD1
V gene: TRBV6-5
J gene: TRBJ1-1
CDR3 protein: CASSRDRETEAFF
CDR3 DNA: TGTGCCAGCAGCCGAGACAGGGAAACTGAAGCTTTCTTT

clone size: once
D gene: .
V gene: TRBV10-1
J gene: TRBJ2-5
CDR3 protein: CASSGIGQGETQYF
CDR3 DNA: TGCGCCAGCAGTGGAATAGGGCAGGGAGAGACCCAGTACTTC

clone size: .
D gene: TRBD2
V gene: TRBV7-8
J gene: TRBJ2-7
CDR3 protein: CASSPRGVAYEQYF
CDR3 DNA: TGTGCCAGCAGCCCCCGGGGGGTGGCCTACGAGCAGTACTTC

clone size: .
D gene: .
V gene: TRBV5-1
J gene: TRBJ2-7
CDR3 protein: CASSPGLHYEQYF
CDR3 DNA: TGCGCCAGCAGCCCGGGACTCCACTACGAGCAGTACTTC

clone size: .
D gene: .
V gene: TRBV27
J gene: TRBJ2-7
CDR3 protein: CASRIGNSYEQYF
CDR3 DNA: TGTGCCAGCAGAATCGGGAACTCCTACGAGCAGTACTTC

clone size: few
D gene: TRBD2
V gene: TRBV11-2
J gene: TRBJ2-1
CDR3 protein: CASSLETSGRGNEQFF
CDR3 DNA: TGTGCCAGCAGCTTAGAGACTAGCGGGAGGGGCAATGAGCAGTTCTTC

clone size: .
D gene: .
V gene: TRBV5-4
J gene: TRBJ1-1
CDR3 protein: CASSPTTGLGTEAFF
CDR3 DNA: TGTGCCAGCAGCCCTACTACAGGGCTCGGCACTGAAGCTTTCTTT

clone size: .
D gene: .
V gene: TRBV27
J gene: TRBJ1-1
CDR3 protein: CASTLYSDTAMNTEAFF
CDR3 DNA: TGTGCCAGCACCCTCTACAGTGACACAGCCATGAACACTGAAGCTTTCTTT

clone size: .
D gene: TRBD2
V gene: TRBV11-2
J gene: TRBJ2-3
CDR3 protein: CASSAPLAGRTDTQYF
CDR3 DNA: TGTGCCAGCAGCGCCCCCCTAGCGGGACGAACAGATACGCAGTATTTT

clone size: once
D gene: .
V gene: TRBV28
J gene: TRBJ2-7
CDR3 protein: CASSRLEQEAYEQYF
CDR3 DNA: TGTGCCAGCAGTAGGTTGGAGCAGGAGGCCTACGAGCAGTACTTC

clone size: .
D gene: TRBD1
V gene: TRBV2
J gene: TRBJ2-7
CDR3 protein: CASSLNRGAYEQYF
CDR3 DNA: TGTGCCAGCAGCCTTAACAGGGGAGCCTACGAGCAGTACTTC

clone size: .
D gene: TRBD1
V gene: TRBV6-1
J gene: TRBJ2-3
CDR3 protein: CATLQGATQYF
CDR3 DNA: TGTGCCACCCTACAGGGGGCTACGCAGTATTTT

clone size: once
D gene: .
V gene: TRBV11-2
J gene: TRBJ2-7
CDR3 protein: CASSVQTYEQYF
CDR3 DNA: TGTGCCAGCAGCGTACAGACCTACGAGCAGTACTTC

clone size: .
D gene: TRBD1
V gene: TRBV10-3
J gene: TRBJ1-1
CDR3 protein: CAITGTGGTTEAFF
CDR3 DNA: TGTGCCATCACCGGGACAGGGGGCACCACTGAAGCTTTCTTT

clone size: .
D gene: TRBD1
V gene: TRBV27
J gene: TRBJ1-5
CDR3 protein: CASRPGTGGRSNQPQHF
CDR3 DNA: TGTGCCAGCAGACCCGGGACAGGGGGCCGTAGCAATCAGCCCCAGCATTTT

clone size: .
D gene: TRBD2
V gene: TRBV7-2
J gene: TRBJ2-5
CDR3 protein: CASSTLVLAGGEKTQYF
CDR3 DNA: TGTGCCAGCAGCACCCTTGTCCTAGCGGGGGGGGAGAAGACCCAGTACTTC

clone size: .
D gene: .
V gene: TRBV20-1
J gene: TRBJ1-1
CDR3 protein: CSARERLRTVF
CDR3 DNA: TGCAGTGCTAGAGAACGACTTCGAACGGTCTTT

clone size: .
D gene: .
V gene: TRBV30
J gene: TRBJ2-3
CDR3 protein: CAWSASADTQYF
CDR3 DNA: TGTGCCTGGAGTGCATCAGCAGATACGCAGTATTTT

clone size: few
D gene: TRBD1
V gene: TRBV6-5
J gene: TRBJ1-1
CDR3 protein: CASSSGGRTEAFF
CDR3 DNA: TGTGCCAGCAGTTCAGGGGGCCGGACTGAAGCTTTCTTT

clone size: .
D gene: TRBD1
V gene: TRBV5-1
J gene: TRBJ1-1
CDR3 protein: CASSLVAGGHTEAFF
CDR3 DNA: TGCGCCAGCAGCTTGGTAGCAGGGGGGCACACTGAAGCTTTCTTT

clone size: .
D gene: .
V gene: TRBV6-5
J gene: TRBJ1-2
CDR3 protein: CASSYLTGLGYTF
CDR3 DNA: TGTGCCAGCAGTTACTTAACAGGCCTTGGCTACACCTTC

clone size: .
D gene: .
V gene: TRBV6-5
J gene: TRBJ1-6
CDR3 protein: CASSNGQNSPLHF
CDR3 DNA: TGTGCCAGCAGTAACGGACAGAATTCACCCCTCCACTTT